A selection of T cell receptor beta chains follows, all from one sample in a study of blood T cell repertoires in COVID-19. Profiled with immunoSEQ multiplex PCR; TCRdb holds only in-frame clones, not every one. This sample yields 250,000 or so clones, of which about 73% are seen a single time; about 3.1% belongs to the top ten. The material sequenced was peripheral blood. The receptor source for this set is a woman of 80 years or more with acute or convalescent COVID-19. Both conserved end residues are part of each CDR3. Each record gives: V gene, D gene, J gene, clone size, CDR3 protein, CDR3 DNA. D genes are given only for firm matches. Some rows have no size entry. The others give once, few or many, or a class for an expanded clone.

TRBV7-3	TRBD2	TRBJ2-1	few	CASSSSRNSGERYNEQFF	TGTGCCAGCAGCTCTTCACGGAATAGCGGGGAGAGATACAATGAGCAGTTCTTC
TRBV21-1	NA	TRBJ1-2	once	CASSKVRGISF	TGTGCCAGCAGCAAAGTGCGGGGTATATCCTTC
TRBV19	NA	TRBJ1-2	NA	CASTPQEEFYGYTF	TGTGCCAGTACTCCACAGGAAGAATTTTATGGCTACACCTTC
TRBV21-1	NA	TRBJ2-7	NA	CASSKAFGGRIYEQYF	TGTGCCAGCAGCAAAGCTTTTGGGGGGAGGATCTACGAGCAGTACTTC
TRBV6-5	NA	TRBJ1-1	NA	CASSSQGNTEAFF	TGTGCCAGCAGTTCACAGGGGAACACTGAAGCTTTCTTT
TRBV6-5	NA	TRBJ2-1	NA	CASSYSSRGSYNEQFF	TGTGCCAGCAGTTACTCATCCAGGGGCTCCTACAATGAGCAGTTCTTC
TRBV3-1/TRBV3-2	TRBD1	TRBJ1-4	NA	CASSRGQGPTNEKLFF	TGTGCCAGCAGCCGTGGACAGGGGCCAACTAATGAAAAACTGTTTTTT
TRBV6-5	NA	TRBJ1-2	NA	CAASKGQVYGYTF	TGTGCCGCCAGCAAGGGGCAGGTCTATGGCTACACCTTC
TRBV27	NA	TRBJ2-7	NA	CASSYRQAYNEQYF	TGTGCCAGCAGTTATCGGCAGGCCTACAACGAGCAGTACTTC
TRBV9	TRBD1	TRBJ2-7	many	CASSAQTGAYEQYF	TGTGCCAGCAGCGCCCAGACAGGGGCCTACGAGCAGTACTTC
TRBV21-1	NA	TRBJ1-5	few	CASSLPGVVGQPQHF	TGTGCCAGCAGCCTCCCCGGGGTAGTGGGTCAGCCCCAGCATTTT
TRBV12-5	TRBD1	TRBJ1-5	NA	CASGSNPGTGVGQPQHF	TGTGCTAGTGGTTCCAACCCCGGGACAGGGGTCGGTCAGCCCCAGCATTTT
TRBV7-2	TRBD2	TRBJ2-1	NA	CASSPGGAGGFHNEQFF	TGTGCCAGCAGCCCCGGGGGAGCGGGGGGGTTTCACAATGAGCAGTTCTTC
TRBV10-2	TRBD2	TRBJ2-1	NA	CASTSGLANNEQFF	TGCGCCAGCACCTCCGGACTAGCGAACAATGAGCAGTTCTTC
TRBV2	NA	TRBJ1-1	NA	CASSTGMNTEAFF	TGTGCCAGCAGCACAGGGATGAACACTGAAGCTTTCTTT
TRBV6-5	NA	TRBJ1-2	NA	CASSQPQRVHGYTF	TGTGCCAGCAGCCAACCTCAGAGGGTCCATGGCTACACCTTC
TRBV3-1/TRBV3-2	TRBD2	TRBJ2-3	NA	CASSQGLAGAVDTQYF	TGTGCCAGCAGCCAAGGACTAGCGGGAGCTGTAGATACGCAGTATTTT
TRBV19	TRBD2	TRBJ2-3	NA	CASSKAGTFSTDTQYF	TGTGCCAGTAGTAAAGCGGGGACTTTTAGCACAGATACGCAGTATTTT
TRBV19	TRBD1	TRBJ2-2	NA	CASSIVLTGTGGFAGELFF	TGTGCCAGTAGTATAGTCTTAACCGGGACAGGGGGCTTTGCCGGGGAGCTGTTTTTT
TRBV6-5	TRBD1	TRBJ2-7	many	CASSLTGGDSYEQYF	TGTGCCAGCAGCCTGACAGGGGGCGACTCCTACGAGCAGTACTTC
TRBV19	TRBD2	TRBJ2-1	NA	CASKLPSGGPGEQFF	TGTGCCAGCAAGTTACCGAGCGGGGGGCCGGGTGAGCAGTTCTTC
TRBV2	NA	TRBJ1-4	NA	CASSANRVRGEKLFF	TGTGCCAGCAGTGCGAACAGGGTGAGGGGTGAAAAACTGTTTTTT
TRBV11-3	TRBD1	TRBJ2-5	NA	CASSLAGTGGRGETQYF	TGTGCCAGCAGCTTAGCGGGGACAGGGGGCAGGGGAGAGACCCAGTACTTC
TRBV6-2/TRBV6-3	NA	TRBJ1-2	NA	CASSYYGSTAPGYTF	TGTGCCAGCAGTTATTATGGGTCGACAGCGCCTGGCTACACCTTC
TRBV5-1	TRBD1	TRBJ2-7	few	CASSRGTGRGHEQYF	TGCGCCAGCAGCAGGGGGACAGGGAGAGGGCACGAGCAGTACTTC
TRBV6-5	NA	TRBJ2-2	NA	CASTPAGSGTGELFF	TGTGCCAGCACCCCCGCGGGGTCGGGCACCGGGGAGCTGTTTTTT
TRBV9	NA	TRBJ2-3	NA	CASGGLGGPTDTQYF	TGTGCCAGCGGTGGTCTCGGGGGACCCACAGATACGCAGTATTTT
TRBV28	TRBD2	TRBJ2-1	NA	CASRTTGGHNEQFF	TGTGCCAGCAGAACCACGGGGGGGCATAATGAGCAGTTCTTC
TRBV19	TRBD1	TRBJ1-1	NA	CASSEQGASTEAFF	TGTGCCAGTAGTGAACAGGGGGCTAGCACTGAAGCTTTCTTT
TRBV11-2	TRBD1	TRBJ1-2	NA	CASSPDRDYGYTF	TGTGCCAGCAGTCCCGACAGGGACTATGGCTACACCTTC
TRBV2	TRBD1	TRBJ2-3	once	CASSPRDRVGTLF	TGTGCCAGCAGTCCAAGGGACAGGGTCGGTACTCTTTTT
TRBV5-1	NA	TRBJ2-7	few	CASSLASRDSYEQYF	TGCGCCAGCAGCTTGGCATCCAGGGACTCCTACGAGCAGTACTTC
TRBV5-4	NA	TRBJ1-1	few	CASSLAGGAEAFF	TGTGCCAGCAGCTTGGCCGGGGGGGCTGAAGCTTTCTTT
TRBV6-5	NA	TRBJ1-6	NA	CASSLQGSNYNSPLHF	TGTGCCAGCAGTTTACAGGGAAGTAATTATAATTCACCCCTCCACTTT
TRBV6-2/TRBV6-3	NA	TRBJ2-7	NA	CASSYTSGEQYF	TGTGCCAGCAGTTATACGTCGGGGGAGCAGTACTTC
TRBV10-2	TRBD2	TRBJ2-5	NA	CASIGTSGSETQYF	TGCGCCAGCATAGGGACTAGCGGGAGTGAGACCCAGTACTTC
TRBV20-1	TRBD1	TRBJ2-5	once	CSASFRTGVETQYF	TGCAGTGCTAGTTTTCGGACAGGGGTCGAGACCCAGTACTTC
TRBV2	NA	TRBJ1-6	NA	CASSPIRGDNSPLHF	TGTGCCAGCAGCCCGATCCGAGGCGATAATTCACCCCTCCACTTT
TRBV10-2	NA	TRBJ2-3	NA	CASSERWPPDTQYF	TGCGCCAGCAGTGAGCGTTGGCCGCCGGATACGCAGTATTTT